These 27 T cell receptor beta chains came from one sample sequenced in a study of blood T cell repertoires in COVID-19. Sequencing was performed with immunoSEQ multiplex PCR; in TCRdb, only in-frame clones are kept and a portion is missing. The sample lists some 150,000 clones; over 60% were seen once. The specimen was peripheral blood. The receptors were sampled from a woman in her forties or fifties with active or convalescent COVID-19.

The rearrangement links TRBV9 to TRBJ2-1, with 10 bases identical to TRBD2. This CDR3 spans 15 amino acids. The junction had 6 bases not matched to a gene; V was cut back by 5 bases and J by 4 bases. Germline V CDR1 and CDR2: SGDLS, YYNGEE. In nucleotides, the CDR3 is TGTGCCAGCAGTGAGACTAGCGGGCTATACAATGAGCAGTTCTTC. This encodes CASSETSGLYNEQFF. Full variable domain (outside the CDR3, taken from reference TRBV9 and TRBJ2-1): DSGVTQTPKHLITATGQRVTLRCSPRSGDLSVYWYQQSLDQGLQFLIQYYNGEERAKGNILERFSAQQFPDLHSELNLSSLELGDSALYFCASSETSGLYNEQFFGPGTRLTVL.

This clone occurred once. The chain carries TRBV5-1 and TRBJ2-7, with TRBD2 identical over 15 bases. V lost 0 bases and J lost 3; bases outside the gene matches: 10. This CDR3 region has 19 residues. Germline V gene data show CDR1 as SGHRS and CDR2 as YFSETQ. CDR3 amino acids: CASSLAPGLAGGFDYEQYF. The CDR3 coding sequence is TGCGCCAGCAGCTTGGCTCCGGGACTAGCGGGAGGATTCGACTACGAGCAGTACTTC. Full variable domain (outside the CDR3, taken from reference TRBV5-1 and TRBJ2-7): KAGVTQTPRYLIKTRGQQVTLSCSPISGHRSVSWYQQTPGQGLQFLFEYFSETQRNKGNFPGRFSGRQFSNSRSEMNVSTLELGDSALYLCASSLAPGLAGGFDYEQYFGPGTRLTVT.

The chain links TRBV5-5 to TRBJ1-1; D is undetermined. Germline CDR1 and CDR2: SGHKS and YYEKEE (reference sequence). V was trimmed by 0 bases and J by 7 bases, leaving 10 bases between them. This CDR3 spans 13 amino acids. CDR3 DNA sequence: TGTGCCAGCAGCTTGGGCGGCTCAAATGAAGCTTTCTTT. This sequence encodes CASSLGGSNEAFF.

The chain links TRBV15 to TRBJ1-1; the match to TRBD1 covers 7 bases. Germline CDR1 LNHNV, CDR2 YYDKDF (reference sequence). With 5 bases clipped from V and 3 bases from J, the junction kept 3 bases outside the gene matches. CDR3 length: 13 residues. CDR3 residues: CATSRQGDTEAFF. The CDR3 DNA sequence: TGTGCCACCAGCCGACAGGGCGACACTGAAGCTTTCTTT.

The table lists this clone with many counts. V gene TRBV9 combines with J gene TRBJ2-5; no definite D call. V lost 0 bases, J lost 1 base, and 10 bases lay in between. Germline V CDR1 and CDR2: SGDLS, YYNGEE. This CDR3 spans 15 amino acids. CDR3 in DNA: TGTGCCAGCAGCGTAGCGGTGCCAGGCCAAGAGACCCAGTACTTC. This encodes CASSVAVPGQETQYF.

The J gene is TRBJ2-5, the V gene TRBV18; D unresolved. V gave up 8 bases and J gave up 2 bases, with 12 bases separating them. The V gene's germline CDR1 is KGHSH and CDR2 LQKENI. The CDR3 length is 13 residues. The DNA for the CDR3 is TGTGCCAGCCGATCGTACTCGCAAGAGACCCAGTACTTC. It codes for CASRSYSQETQYF.

The chain joins TRBV24-1 to TRBJ2-1, with 9 nucleotides matching TRBD2. Germline assignment: CDR1 KGHDR and CDR2 SFDVKD. The CDR3 length is 15 residues. V shed 7 bases, J shed 8 bases, and the junction held 11 bases outside the gene matches. CDR3 bases: TGTGCCACCAGCGCCAGCGGGAGGATCTTGGATGAGCAGTTCTTC. It translates to CATSASGRILDEQFF.

J is TRBJ2-3 and V is TRBV28; the D is unclear. The CDR3 spans 15 residues. V was clipped by 6 bases and J by 3 bases, with 16 bases between them. Germline V gives CDR1 MDHEN, CDR2 SYDVKM. The CDR3 reads CASSPPSRVTDTQYF. In DNA, the CDR3 is TGTGCCAGCAGCCCCCCGTCGAGAGTTACAGATACGCAGTATTTT. Together with reference TRBV28 and TRBJ2-3, the CDR3 gives the full variable domain: DVKVTQSSRYLVKRTGEKVFLECVQDMDHENMFWYRQDPGLGLRLIYFSYDVKMKEKGDIPEGYSVSREKKERFSLILESASTNQTSMYLCASSPPSRVTDTQYFGPGTRLTVL.

This clone has a single count. J is TRBJ1-1 and V is TRBV29-1, with 7 bases that match TRBD1. This CDR3 has 14 amino acids. CDR1 and CDR2 from the germline V gene are SQVTM and ANQGSEA. The J segment lost 6 bases and the V segment lost 5 bases, leaving 12 bases of the junction unmatched. The CDR3 bases are TGCAGCGTTTGGAGGGGGGACAGCATCCCTGAAGCTTTCTTT. Protein: CSVWRGDSIPEAFF.

In this sample, this clone turned up once. CDR3 amino acids: CASSLPGQGAKAFF. The CDR3 region has the DNA TGTGCCAGCAGCCTTCCCGGACAGGGGGCGAAAGCTTTCTTT. The chain is built from TRBV7-9 and TRBJ1-1; 11 bases match TRBD1. The CDR3 is 14 amino acids. Germline values: CDR1 SEHNR, CDR2 FQNEAQ (reference sequence). Trimming removed 5 bases from V and 9 bases from J; junction bases left unmatched: 8.

This clone has a single count. The gene calls are TRBV21-1 and TRBJ1-1; TRBD1 is the table's D call, not checked against the DNA. TRBV21-1 is a documented pseudogene. CDR3 length equals 14 residues. The CDR3 loop reads CASSKKTGDTEAFF. In nucleotides, the CDR3 is TGTGCCAGCAGCAAAAAGACAGGGGACACTGAAGCTTTCTTT.

V usage is TRBV5-5 and J usage is TRBJ1-1; a possible D gene is TRBD1 (6 bases). Germline loops: CDR1 SGHKS, CDR2 YYEKEE (reference sequence). V was pared by 0 bases and J by 1 base, with 10 bases between. The CDR3 runs 15 residues. The chain's CDR3 is CASSLGRGPNTEAFF. The DNA for the CDR3 is TGTGCCAGCAGCTTGGGCAGGGGACCGAACACTGAAGCTTTCTTT.

This chain uses TRBV27 with TRBJ1-1, with 8 nucleotides matching TRBD1. Germline CDR1 and CDR2: MNHEY and SMNVEV (reference sequence). V gave up 6 bases and J gave up 6 bases; unmatched junction bases: 6. This CDR3 is built from 13 residues. CDR3 loop: CASSQGARPEAFF. The CDR3 DNA sequence: TGTGCCAGCAGCCAGGGGGCTCGGCCTGAAGCTTTCTTT.

Only a few counts were recorded for this clone. The V and J genes are TRBV7-2 and TRBJ1-4, with 7 bases matching TRBD1. The CDR3 contains 15 residues. Germline V CDR1 and CDR2: SGHTA, FQGNSA. V was clipped by 5 bases and J by 8 bases; unmatched bases: 11. The DNA for the CDR3 is TGTGCCAGCAGCCTATCCGGGACAGCGCCCGAAAAACTGTTTTTT. Its translation is CASSLSGTAPEKLFF.

V is TRBV7-3 and J is TRBJ2-3; D uncertain. CDR1 is SGHTA, CDR2 FQGTGA, per germline. The CDR3 is 14 amino acids. Trimming stripped 1 base from V and 6 bases from J, with 11 bases between. The CDR3 nucleotides are TGTGCCAGCAGCTTAAGTGGATTAGCTGATACGCAGTATTTT. It is translated as CASSLSGLADTQYF.

The chain couples TRBV28 to TRBJ1-2; maybe TRBD1 (6 bases). V dropped 6 bases and J dropped 4 bases, with 15 bases sitting between them. Germline CDR1 is MDHEN and CDR2 is SYDVKM. The CDR3 is 14 amino acids. In DNA, the CDR3 is TGTGCCAGCAGCCCCCCCGGGACACCCTATGGCTACACCTTC. This gives the protein CASSPPGTPYGYTF.

The genes are TRBV28 and TRBJ2-2, with D unresolved. Germline values: CDR1 MDHEN, CDR2 SYDVKM. The CDR3 is 16 amino acids. Trimming shortened V by 4 bases and J by 1 base, and 13 bases separated the two germline ends. The DNA for the CDR3 is TGTGCCAGCAGTTCAGGTGCGAACTGGAACACCGGGGAGCTGTTTTTT. Amino acid sequence: CASSSGANWNTGELFF.

At least ten counts were recorded for this clone. The chain combines TRBV9 with TRBJ2-2; 7 bases fit TRBD1. V was clipped by 2 bases and J by 0 bases; unmatched bases: 13. The V gene's germline CDR1 is SGDLS and CDR2 YYNGEE. The CDR3 loop spans 19 amino acids. The CDR3 DNA sequence: TGTGCCAGCAGCGTCGTTGGGCCGACAGGGTTCCCGAACACCGGGGAGCTGTTTTTT. Its protein product is CASSVVGPTGFPNTGELFF.

The CDR3 nucleotides are TGTGCCAGCAGCCAAGATCTCCGCGGGGGTGCGACCTACGAGCAGTACTTC. It translates to CASSQDLRGGATYEQYF. The chain carries TRBV4-2 and TRBJ2-7, with 7 positions matching TRBD2. CDR1 and CDR2 from the germline V gene are LGHNA and YNFKEQ. CDR3 size: 17 residues. Germline trimming cut 0 bases from V and 2 bases from J; bases unmatched to any gene: 10.

The table lists this clone with many counts. This rearrangement joins TRBV10-3 to TRBJ1-6; 7 nucleotides align to TRBD1. The CDR3 runs to 13 residues. Trimming removed 6 bases from V and 5 bases from J; junction bases left unmatched: 1. CDR1 is ENHRY and CDR2 is SYGVKD in the germline V gene. This CDR3 is CAIRGGNNSPLHF. In nucleotides, the CDR3 is TGTGCCATCAGAGGGGGCAATAATTCACCCCTCCACTTT.

This clone has a single count. The rearrangement joins TRBV12-3 or TRBV12-4 to TRBJ2-1; no definite D call. Trimming took off 1 base at V and 9 bases at J, with 4 bases between the two ends. This CDR3 has 11 amino acids. CDR3 residues: CASSLVSEQFF. The CDR3 DNA sequence: TGTGCCAGCAGTTTAGTTAGTGAGCAGTTCTTC.

This chain connects TRBV11-2 to TRBJ1-5; TRBD1 matches 9 bases. CDR1 and CDR2 (germline): SGHAT, FQNNGV. The J segment lost 7 bases and the V segment lost 8 bases, leaving 6 bases of the junction unmatched. The CDR3 spans 13 residues. The chain's CDR3 is CASGRDREQPQHF. In DNA form, the CDR3 reads TGTGCCAGCGGACGGGACAGGGAGCAGCCCCAGCATTTT.

The CDR3 DNA reads as TGTGCCACCAGTGATCCGGGACTAGATGGCAAAAACATTCAGTACTTC. Protein sequence: CATSDPGLDGKNIQYF. This chain uses TRBV24-1 with TRBJ2-4; TRBD2 matches at 8 bases. The CDR3 loop spans 16 amino acids. Germline V gives CDR1 KGHDR, CDR2 SFDVKD. With 3 bases clipped from V and 3 bases from J, the junction kept 6 bases outside the gene matches.

The rearrangement joins TRBV6-2 or TRBV6-3 to TRBJ2-1; a possible D gene is TRBD2 (5 bases). V lost 6 bases and J 4 bases, leaving 16 bases between the germline ends. The CDR3 has 15 amino acids. Germline CDR1 MNHEY, CDR2 SVGEGT. The CDR3 region has the DNA TGTGCCAGCAGCCTCCTAGAACCGGGGTACAATGAGCAGTTCTTC. This translates into CASSLLEPGYNEQFF.

The chain uses TRBV12-3 or TRBV12-4 and TRBJ1-1, with D possibly TRBD1 on 5 matching bases. V dropped 2 bases and J dropped 6 bases, with 7 bases sitting between them. CDR3 length equals 12 residues. This chain's CDR3 is CASSLLGAEAFF. For the CDR3, the DNA is TGTGCCAGCAGTTTACTAGGGGCTGAAGCTTTCTTT.

This chain connects TRBV4-2 to TRBJ2-3, with 8 bases lining up with TRBD2. This CDR3 has 16 residues. Unmatched junction bases numbered 9, after V lost 0 bases and J lost 7 bases. Looked up from germline, CDR1 is LGHNA and CDR2 is YNFKEQ. The CDR3 loop is CASSQEDGGARNTQYF. The DNA of the CDR3 is TGTGCCAGCAGCCAAGAGGACGGGGGGGCCCGAAATACGCAGTATTTT.

The chain carries TRBV20-1 and TRBJ2-5, with 8 bases identical to TRBD2. The germline V gene has CDR1 DFQATT and CDR2 SNEGSKA (reference sequence). This CDR3 has 14 residues. Trimming took 3 bases from V and 5 from J; bases not matched to a gene: 8. This chain's CDR3 is CSASLRGGLETQYF. The CDR3 DNA reads as TGCAGTGCTAGTCTACGGGGGGGCCTGGAGACCCAGTACTTC.